The 22 T cell receptor beta chains presented below share a single source sample, sequenced in a study of spatial heterogeneity in lung cancer. MiXCR, applied by TCRdb to the 5' RACE reads, yields one record per CDR3 protein. The sample carries 60,000 or so distinct CDR3 sequences, approximately 6% recorded once. Specified time point: sample taken at primary tumor resection. The sequenced sample was PBMCs, obtained at surgery. These receptor sequences come from a female donor with early-stage non-small cell lung cancer.

This clonotype has only one observation. The gene calls are TRBV5-1 and TRBJ2-7; either TRBD1 or TRBD2 may fit D (5 bases each). The germline V gene encodes CDR1 SGHRS and CDR2 YFSETQ. The CDR3 is 15 residues long. V lost 4 bases, J lost 1 base, and 15 bases lay in between. The CDR3 is CASSPDTRRSYEQYV. The CDR3 coding sequence is TGCGCCAGCAGCCCGGACACTAGGAGATCCTACGAGCAGTACGTC.

This clonotype was seen ten or more times. CDR3 amino acids: CASSLKVAVNTDTQYF. CDR3 sequence (DNA): TGCGCCAGCAGCTTGAAAGTAGCGGTGAACACAGATACGCAGTATTTT. The chain has TRBV5-1 and TRBJ2-3; D might be TRBD2 (6 bases). The CDR3 length is 16 residues. The ends were cut back, 1 base at V and 2 bases at J, with 14 bases in the middle. Germline CDR1 SGHRS, CDR2 YFSETQ.

This clonotype showed up many times. V gene TRBV9 combines with J gene TRBJ2-7; 11 positions agree with TRBD1. With 4 bases clipped from V and 6 bases from J, the junction kept 6 bases outside the gene matches. CDR3 length equals 14 residues. Germline V gene lookup returns CDR1 SGDLS and CDR2 YYNGEE. CDR3: CASSIGQGAFEQYF. Here the CDR3 DNA reads TGTGCCAGCAGCATCGGACAGGGGGCTTTCGAGCAGTACTTC.

This clonotype appeared a few times. CDR3 sequence: CASSPLAGGVYEQYF. Here the CDR3 DNA reads TGTGCCAGCAGTCCCCTAGCGGGAGGGGTCTACGAGCAGTACTTC. The J gene is TRBJ2-7, the V gene TRBV6-5; TRBD2 matches 12 bases. Germline V gives CDR1 MNHEY, CDR2 SVGAGI. This CDR3 comprises 15 residues. V lost 5 bases and J lost 3; bases outside the gene matches: 5.

This clonotype was recorded many times. The rearrangement links TRBV12-3 or TRBV12-4 to TRBJ2-7; D is unclear. Trimming took 3 bases from V and 4 from J, leaving 7 bases between them. The length of the CDR3 is 12 residues. Here the CDR3 reads CASSFLGYEQYV. CDR3 coding DNA: TGTGCCAGCAGTTTCTTGGGGTACGAGCAGTACGTC.

This clonotype appeared many times. The chain couples TRBV7-6 to TRBJ1-2; a weak D match, TRBD1 (6 bases). The CDR3 covers 14 residues. Germline V lookup: CDR1 SGHVS, CDR2 FNYEAQ. Trimming cost V 1 base and J 1 base, with 7 bases left between them. The CDR3 DNA sequence: TGTGCCAGCAGCTTAGACAGGGATAACTATGGCTACACCTTC. The encoded protein is CASSLDRDNYGYTF.

This clonotype was seen a handful of times. V and J are TRBV5-1 and TRBJ1-2, with TRBD1 identical over 7 bases. The CDR3 totals 13 residues. V was pared by 2 bases and J by 5 bases, with 3 bases of the junction left unmatched. Germline CDR1 is SGHRS and CDR2 is YFSETQ. The CDR3 region is CASSLTGEYGYTF. CDR3 in DNA: TGCGCCAGCAGCTTAACAGGGGAGTATGGCTACACCTTC.

This clonotype showed up many times. The rearrangement uses TRBV28 and TRBJ2-7; 8 bases align to TRBD1. This CDR3 spans 14 amino acids. The V and J ends lost 6 bases and 5 bases, in that order; junction bases with no gene match: 9. From germline, CDR1 is MDHEN and CDR2 SYDVKM. CDR3 sequence: CASRDRESFHEQYF. DNA of the CDR3: TGTGCCAGCAGGGACAGGGAATCGTTCCACGAGCAGTACTTC.

This clonotype was seen only a few times. V gene TRBV6-1 combines with J gene TRBJ2-3; the D gene could be TRBD1 or TRBD2 (6 bases each). The CDR3 is 14 residues long. The germline V gene has CDR1 MNHNS and CDR2 SASEGT. The ends were cut back, 7 bases at V and 4 bases at J, with 15 bases in the middle. The chain's CDR3 is CASTWGAEADTQYF. CDR3 DNA sequence: TGTGCCAGCACGTGGGGGGCAGAGGCAGATACGCAGTATTTT.

This clonotype was counted only a few times. The V call is TRBV3-1, the J call TRBJ2-1; TRBD1 aligns across 10 bases. Germline assignment: CDR1 LGHDT and CDR2 YNNKEL (reference sequence). The ends lost 2 bases at V and 7 bases at J; junction bases unmatched: 8. CDR3 length: 16 amino acids. The CDR3 DNA follows: TGTGCCAGCAGCCAAAACGGACCGGGACAGGGGAATGAGCAGTTCTTC. Translation: CASSQNGPGQGNEQFF.

This clonotype was seen many times. The V gene is TRBV24-1, the J gene TRBJ1-1; D call uncertain. Germline V gives CDR1 KGHDR, CDR2 SFDVKD. Trimming pared 5 bases from V and 6 bases from J, leaving 12 bases between. The CDR3 is made up of 13 amino acids. The CDR3 DNA reads TGTGCCACCAGTGTCCCGCCCGGCGCTGAAGCTTTCTTT. It yields the protein CATSVPPGAEAFF.

The chain employs TRBV12-3 or TRBV12-4 and TRBJ2-2; weak D call: TRBD2 (5 bases). Trimming took 8 bases from V and 4 from J, leaving 14 bases between them. The CDR3 totals 14 residues. The CDR3 nucleotides read TGTGCCAGCTCGTTAGGGAGTAGCACCGGGGAGCTGTTTTTT. Translation gives CASSLGSSTGELFF.

In its sample, this clonotype was seen many times. The chain links TRBV20-1 to TRBJ1-1; no firm D call. Germline assignment: CDR1 DFQATT and CDR2 SNEGSKA (reference sequence). There are 13 residues in the CDR3. The V gene lost 4 bases and the J gene lost 5 bases, with 14 bases spanning the gap. The CDR3 here is CSAKRGLGTEAFF. For the CDR3, the DNA is TGCAGTGCTAAGCGGGGATTGGGGACTGAAGCTTTCTTT.

This clonotype was recorded a few times. The chain recombines TRBV6-5 with TRBJ2-5; tentatively, D is TRBD2 (6 bases). The germline V and J ends were trimmed by 3 bases and 1 base, with 12 bases remaining between them. This CDR3 spans 15 amino acids. Per the germline V gene, CDR1 is MNHEY and CDR2 is SVGAGI. The CDR3 coding sequence is TGTGCCAGCAGTTATAAGGGGAGGACCCAAGAGACCCAGTACTTC. As protein: CASSYKGRTQETQYF.

This clonotype has at least ten counts. The chain carries TRBV29-1 and TRBJ1-4; no clear D gene. CDR1 SQVTM and CDR2 ANQGSEA come from the germline V gene. The CDR3 extends over 12 amino acids. Trimming took 7 bases from V and 8 from J, leaving 14 bases between them. This CDR3 is CSATSGGEKLFF. CDR3 in DNA: TGCAGCGCCACCTCGGGAGGCGAAAAACTGTTTTTT. Complete variable domain (other parts from reference TRBV29-1 and TRBJ1-4): SAVISQKPSRDICQRGTSLTIQCQVDSQVTMMFWYRQQPGQSLTLIATANQGSEATYESGFVIDKFPISRPNLTFSTLTVSNMSPEDSSIYLCSATSGGEKLFFGSGTQLSVL.

There are many counts of this clonotype. The J gene is TRBJ1-5, the V gene TRBV7-2; D is unclear. Trimming took off 3 bases at V and 0 bases at J, with 9 bases between the two ends. Per the germline V gene, CDR1 is SGHTA and CDR2 is FQGNSA. The CDR3 runs 15 residues. CDR3: CASSLTTYSNQPQHF. Here the CDR3 DNA reads TGTGCCAGCAGCTTGACCACCTATAGCAATCAGCCCCAGCATTTT.

This clonotype was recorded at least ten times. V usage is TRBV5-8 and J usage is TRBJ2-3, with 7 bases lining up with TRBD1. The CDR3 has 17 residues. Germline V gene sequence: CDR1 SGHTS, CDR2 YDEGEE. The V gene end was trimmed by 4 bases and the J gene end by 2 bases; junction bases not matched to a gene: 13. The CDR3 region is CASSVYRDRAFTDTQYF. The DNA of the CDR3 is TGTGCCAGCAGCGTCTACCGGGACAGAGCTTTCACAGATACGCAGTATTTT.

This clonotype was picked up many times. This chain uses TRBV20-1 with TRBJ1-2; TRBD1 matches 7 bases. The V and J ends lost 8 bases and 0 bases, in that order; junction bases with no gene match: 6. The CDR3 is 13 residues long. Germline V gene sequence: CDR1 DFQATT, CDR2 SNEGSKA (reference sequence). The CDR3 here is CSKSQGTNYGYTF. The CDR3 bases are TGCAGTAAATCACAGGGGACTAACTATGGCTACACCTTC.

This clonotype has a handful of counts. The chain is built from TRBV9 and TRBJ1-6; D might be TRBD1 (6 bases). V was shortened by 3 bases and J by 7 bases, with 11 bases between the two germline ends. Germline CDR1 SGDLS, CDR2 YYNGEE. CDR3 length equals 14 residues. CDR3 coding DNA: TGTGCCAGCAGCGCAGGGGCGGGGAATTCACCCCTCCACTTT. As protein: CASSAGAGNSPLHF. The variable domain in full, completed from reference TRBV9 and TRBJ1-6, reads DSGVTQTPKHLITATGQRVTLRCSPRSGDLSVYWYQQSLDQGLQFLIQYYNGEERAKGNILERFSAQQFPDLHSELNLSSLELGDSALYFCASSAGAGNSPLHFGNGTRLTVT.

This clonotype has ten or more counts. This CDR3 is CASSTTGTGTYEQYF. CDR3 DNA: TGCGCCAGCAGCACCACCGGGACAGGGACCTACGAGCAGTACTTC. This sequence joins TRBV5-1 and TRBJ2-7, with 9 bases lining up with TRBD1. This CDR3 region has 15 residues. The J segment lost 2 bases and the V segment lost 4 bases, leaving 7 bases of the junction unmatched. Per germline, CDR1 SGHRS and CDR2 YFSETQ.

This clonotype was found many times. CDR3 bases: TGCAGCGTTGGACTAGCGGGAGTTGGGGAGCAGTTCTTC. This sequence encodes CSVGLAGVGEQFF. The V call is TRBV29-1, the J call TRBJ2-1; 12 nucleotides align to TRBD2. The ends lost 4 bases at V and 10 bases at J; junction bases unmatched: 5. From germline, CDR1 is SQVTM and CDR2 ANQGSEA. This CDR3 has 13 residues.

This clonotype occurred a few times. V and J are TRBV20-1 and TRBJ2-1; 13 bases are a match to TRBD2. Trimming took 6 bases from V and 6 from J; bases not matched to a gene: 8. This CDR3 has 15 amino acids. Germline V gives CDR1 DFQATT, CDR2 SNEGSKA (reference sequence). The DNA for the CDR3 is TGCAGTGCACCGGGACTAGCGGGGTATCCCAATGAGCAGTTCTTC. This sequence encodes CSAPGLAGYPNEQFF.